This TCR beta chain was recovered during a study of blood T cell repertoires in COVID-19. Study overall: Samples representing acute and convalescent COVID-19 were sourced from the United States, Italy and Spain. T cells, B-cell-depleted T cells, or PBMCs provided the cDNA or gDNA that served as material.

Grouping used clinical history reported by participants in a survey and questionnaire. Recovery among Cohort 3 donors was established by two negative PCRs, clearance, or symptom resolution. V lost 2 bases to trimming and J lost 0 bases, with 10 bases between them. Germline V gives CDR1 GTSNPN, CDR2 SVGIG (reference sequence). The CDR3 consists of 15 residues. Profiling relied on immunoSEQ multiplex PCR, and the TCRdb table lists in-frame clones only, not all of them. This table holds 390,000 or so clones, around 87% found once. This clonotype was sampled from a young man who had recovered from COVID-19. Sequencing was performed on PBMCs or T cells enriched from blood (not recorded which). The chain has TRBV30 and TRBJ1-4; D gene uncertain. CDR3 in amino acids: CAWSWGVATNEKLFF. In nucleotides, the CDR3 is TGTGCCTGGAGTTGGGGAGTTGCAACTAATGAAAAACTGTTTTTT.